This TCR beta chain comes out of a study of cytomegalovirus exposure and HLA in healthy donors. Study-wide background: Unique TCRs numbering about 85 million, obtained from HLA-typed donors, made up an early data release.

This CDR3 has 15 amino acids. From germline, CDR1 is MNHEY and CDR2 SMNVEV (reference sequence). Trimming took 6 bases from V and 6 from J; bases not matched to a gene: 9. In the PCR, 60 Vbeta and 13 Jbeta primers were used. Per the study methods: In a later analysis, 60 million to 90 million unique TCR beta chains included roughly 11 million shared by two or more donors. Sequenced by immunoSEQ multiplex PCR; TCRdb stores in-frame clones only, minus some. V and J calls and clone size follow that table, whereas D and trimming were derived from the DNA. This sample yields about 25,000 clones, of which about two thirds are seen a single time; 3.5% to 4.5% belongs to the top ten.

The source material was PBMCs. The chain recombines TRBV27 with TRBJ2-7, with 12 positions matching TRBD2. The sequence was collected from a woman in her fifties or sixties in good health and CMV-seronegative. The CDR3 loop reads CASRITTSGRLEQYF. The CDR3 region has the DNA TGTGCCAGCAGGATCACAACTAGCGGGAGGCTCGAGCAGTACTTC.